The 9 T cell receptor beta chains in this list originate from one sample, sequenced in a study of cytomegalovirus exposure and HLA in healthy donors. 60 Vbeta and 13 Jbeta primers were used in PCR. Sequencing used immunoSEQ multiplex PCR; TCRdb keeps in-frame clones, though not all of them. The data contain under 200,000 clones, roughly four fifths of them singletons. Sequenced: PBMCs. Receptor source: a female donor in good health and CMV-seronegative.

The CDR3 nucleotides are TGTGCCAGCAGCTTGGGCGGGGAGTTCGGGCACGGGGAGCTGTTTTTT. Its translation: CASSLGGEFGHGELFF. The V call is TRBV5-4, the J call TRBJ2-2, with D possibly matching TRBD2 (6 bases). In germline, CDR1 is SGHNT, CDR2 YYREEE (reference sequence). Trimming took off 0 bases at V and 7 bases at J, with 16 bases between the two ends. This CDR3 comprises 16 residues.

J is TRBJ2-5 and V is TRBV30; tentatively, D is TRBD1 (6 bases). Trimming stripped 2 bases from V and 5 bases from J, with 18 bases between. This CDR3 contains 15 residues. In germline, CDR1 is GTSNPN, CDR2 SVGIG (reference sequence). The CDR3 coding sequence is TGTGCCTGGAGTAGGGTTAGGGGGATCGGCGAGACCCAGTACTTC. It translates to CAWSRVRGIGETQYF. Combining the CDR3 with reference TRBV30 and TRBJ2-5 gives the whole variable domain SQTIHQWPATLVQPVGSPLSLECTVEGTSNPNLYWYRQAAGRGLQLLFYSVGIGQISSEVPQNLSASRPQDRQFILSSKKLLLSDSGFYLCAWSRVRGIGETQYFGPGTRLLVL.

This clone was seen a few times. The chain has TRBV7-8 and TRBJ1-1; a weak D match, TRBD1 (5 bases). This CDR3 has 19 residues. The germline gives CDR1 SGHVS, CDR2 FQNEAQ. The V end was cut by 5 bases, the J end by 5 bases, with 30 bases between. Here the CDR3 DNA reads TGTGCCAGCAGCCCCTACCAGCTTAGAGGCAGGGAGGGACGTACTGAAGCTTTCTTT. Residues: CASSPYQLRGREGRTEAFF.

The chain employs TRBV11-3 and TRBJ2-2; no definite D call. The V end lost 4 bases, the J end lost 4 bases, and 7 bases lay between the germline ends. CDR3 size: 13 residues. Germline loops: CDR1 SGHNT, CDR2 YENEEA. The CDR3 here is CASSSSGTGELFF. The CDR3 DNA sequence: TGTGCCAGCAGCTCTTCCGGCACCGGGGAGCTGTTTTTT.

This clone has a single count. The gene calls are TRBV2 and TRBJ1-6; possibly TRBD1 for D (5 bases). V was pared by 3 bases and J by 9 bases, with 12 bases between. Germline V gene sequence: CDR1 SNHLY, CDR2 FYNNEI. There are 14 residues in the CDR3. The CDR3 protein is CASSELAGLSPLHF. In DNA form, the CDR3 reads TGTGCCAGCAGTGAGTTGGCAGGGCTTTCACCCCTCCACTTT.

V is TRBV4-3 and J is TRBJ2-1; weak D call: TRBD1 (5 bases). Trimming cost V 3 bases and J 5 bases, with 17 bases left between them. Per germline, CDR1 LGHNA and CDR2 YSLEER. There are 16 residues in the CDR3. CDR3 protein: CASSQIRDWGHNEQFF. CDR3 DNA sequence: TGCGCCAGCAGCCAGATTAGAGATTGGGGCCACAATGAGCAGTTCTTC.

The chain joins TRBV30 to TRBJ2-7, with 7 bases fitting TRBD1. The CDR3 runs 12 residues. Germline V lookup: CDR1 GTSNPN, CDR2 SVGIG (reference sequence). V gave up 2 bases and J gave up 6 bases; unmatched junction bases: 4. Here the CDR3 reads CAWSSDRFEQYF. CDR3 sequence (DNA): TGTGCCTGGAGTTCGGACAGGTTCGAGCAGTACTTC.

The CDR3 is CASSPNRPGLAAQETQYF. CDR3 coding DNA: TGTGCCAGCAGTCCCAATCGGCCGGGACTAGCGGCACAAGAGACCCAGTACTTC. V is TRBV27 and J is TRBJ2-5, with 11 nucleotides matching TRBD2. Germline V gene sequence: CDR1 MNHEY, CDR2 SMNVEV (reference sequence). Trimming cost V 5 bases and J 2 bases; bases outside gene matches: 13. This CDR3 comprises 18 residues.

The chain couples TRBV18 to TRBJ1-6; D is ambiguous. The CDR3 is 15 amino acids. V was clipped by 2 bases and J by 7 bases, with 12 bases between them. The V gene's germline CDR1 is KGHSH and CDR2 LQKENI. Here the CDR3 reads CASSPGRAGNSPLHF. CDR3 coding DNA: TGTGCCAGCTCACCAGGGAGGGCAGGAAATTCACCCCTCCACTTT.